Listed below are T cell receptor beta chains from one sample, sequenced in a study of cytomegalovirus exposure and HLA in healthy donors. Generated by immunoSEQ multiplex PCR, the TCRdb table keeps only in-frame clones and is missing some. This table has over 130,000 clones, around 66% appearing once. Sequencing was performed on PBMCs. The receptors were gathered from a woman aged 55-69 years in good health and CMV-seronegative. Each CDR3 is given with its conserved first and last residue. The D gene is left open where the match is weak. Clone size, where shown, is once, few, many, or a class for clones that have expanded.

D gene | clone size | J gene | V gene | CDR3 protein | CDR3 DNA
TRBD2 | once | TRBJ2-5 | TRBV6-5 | CASSYSTAGVGETQYF | TGTGCCAGCAGTTACTCGACAGCGGGAGTGGGAGAGACCCAGTACTTC
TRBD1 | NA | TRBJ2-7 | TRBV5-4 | CASSLVSGGEQYF | TGTGCCAGCAGCTTGGTGTCAGGGGGAGAGCAGTACTTC
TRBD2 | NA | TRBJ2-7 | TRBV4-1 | CASSQSSGRRDEQYF | TGCGCCAGCAGCCAAAGTAGCGGGAGAAGGGACGAGCAGTACTTC
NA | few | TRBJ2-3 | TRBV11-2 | CASSLGEATGGTQYF | TGTGCCAGCAGCTTAGGAGAGGCCACCGGGGGTACGCAGTATTTT
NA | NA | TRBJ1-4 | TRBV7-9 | CASSKRQTTNEKLFF | TGTGCCAGCAGCAAGAGACAAACAACTAATGAAAAACTGTTTTTT
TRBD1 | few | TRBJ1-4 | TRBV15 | CATSRTRGANEKLFF | TGTGCCACCAGCAGAACCAGGGGGGCTAATGAAAAACTGTTTTTT
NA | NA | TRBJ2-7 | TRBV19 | CASRQTGTYEQYF | TGTGCCAGTAGGCAGACAGGAACCTACGAGCAGTACTTC
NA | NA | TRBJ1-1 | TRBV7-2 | CASSRYWSDTEAFF | TGTGCCAGCAGCCGTTACTGGTCGGACACTGAAGCTTTCTTT
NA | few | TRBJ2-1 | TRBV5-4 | CASSLDPSSYNEQFF | TGTGCCAGCAGCTTGGATCCCAGCTCCTACAATGAGCAGTTCTTC
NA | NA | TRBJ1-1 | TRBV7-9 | CASSLETLRVNTEAFF | TGTGCCAGCAGCTTAGAGACATTGAGGGTGAACACTGAAGCTTTCTTT
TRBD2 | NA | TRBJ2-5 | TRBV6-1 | CASSAGTIQETQYF | TGTGCCAGCAGTGCCGGGACTATCCAAGAGACCCAGTACTTC
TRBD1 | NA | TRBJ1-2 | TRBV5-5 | CASSETGIPGYTF | TGTGCCAGCAGCGAGACAGGGATTCCGGGCTACACCTTC
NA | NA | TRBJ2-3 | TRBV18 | CASSPGIQVDTQYF | TGTGCCAGCTCACCTGGCATACAGGTAGATACGCAGTATTTT
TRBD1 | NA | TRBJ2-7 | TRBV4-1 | CASSQGTGRWEQYF | TGCGCCAGCAGCCAAGGGACAGGCAGGTGGGAGCAGTACTTC